Below, one T cell receptor (beta chain) is given with its context. Its antigen is as yet unknown. Upon completion of roughly ten days in culture, CD4+ T cells were isolated. IL-2 medium was substituted for half the medium on days 3 and 7. The data are from a study of vaccination effects on CD4 cells after COVID-19. The overall study: Supplemented with approximately 10 IU/ml IL-2 and roughly 10 ug/ml peptides, around 2 million PBMC per well were kept in culture.

The germline V and J ends were trimmed by 0 bases and 11 bases, with 16 bases remaining between them. Germline lookup yields CDR1 GTSNPN and CDR2 SVGIG (reference sequence). The CDR3 loop spans 14 amino acids. The study, taken as a whole, reports: The study found that post-vaccine spike-reactive clones in convalescents were mainly new vaccine-induced clones. The study had few convalescent patients and no early post-infection timepoints.

Sequencing used immunoSEQ multiplex PCR; TCRdb keeps in-frame clones, though not all of them. The table shows 50,000 to 70,000 clones, with just over 70% occurring only once. Here the sequenced sample was CD4+ T cells from PBMCs cultured without peptide, taken before COVID-19 vaccination. The J gene is TRBJ1-4, the V gene TRBV30, with a possible D match to TRBD1 (5 bases). The receptor comes from a human donor who had a prior SARS-CoV-2 infection. CDR3 nucleotides: TGTGCCTGGAGTGTTGCGGGGGGGGGAGAGAAACTGTTTTTT. It codes for CAWSVAGGGEKLFF.